The 22 T cell receptor beta chains presented below share a single source sample, sequenced in a study of tumor and adjacent non-tumor tissue in lung cancer. No cell sorting was done before RNA was extracted from the tissue. The library came from three nested PCR rounds adapted from ARM-PCR protocols. In TCRdb, the multiplex PCR reads were re-called with MiXCR into one record per CDR3 protein. The top ten hold approximately 16% of the sample, which has 91,000 or so distinct CDR3 sequences, about 66% seen once. The source material was lung tumor tissue. Receptors were obtained from a man aged 60-69 years with non-small cell lung cancer.

V gene TRBV11-2 combines with J gene TRBJ1-1; TRBD1 agrees at 7 bases. V gave up 6 bases and J gave up 1 base; unmatched junction bases: 8. The CDR3 sequence is 15 residues long. Germline V gives CDR1 SGHAT, CDR2 FQNNGV. In nucleotides, the CDR3 is TGTGCCAGCAGTTCACAGGGGACGCGGAACACTGAAGCTTTCTTT. Its translation is CASSSQGTRNTEAFF.

This rearrangement joins TRBV4-3 to TRBJ2-4; no firm D call. Germline V gene lookup returns CDR1 LGHNA and CDR2 YSLEER. V was shortened by 4 bases and J by 3 bases, with 13 bases between the two germline ends. The CDR3 is 15 residues long. CDR3 DNA sequence: TGCGCCAGCAGCCCAAAGACGTGTTTCAAAAACATTCAGTACTTC. Its protein product is CASSPKTCFKNIQYF.

With respect to this clonotype: At one end the junction does not follow the germline gene, possibly because of a read error. The gene calls are TRBV6-2 or TRBV6-3 and TRBJ1-5; no reliable D call. Germline CDR1 and CDR2: MNHEY and SVGEGT. There are 14 residues in the CDR3. The CDR3 loop is CACSAAGGNQPQQF. Written as DNA, the CDR3 is TGTGCCTGCAGTGCCGCGGGAGGCAATCAGCCCCAGCAGTTT.

Concerning this clonotype itself: A much larger clone lies a single base off, so this may be a read error. The V gene is TRBV20-1, the J gene TRBJ2-1; TRBD2 is a possible D gene (6 bases). This CDR3 is built from 13 residues. The germline V gene has CDR1 DFQATT and CDR2 SNEGSKA (reference sequence). Between the trimmed V and J ends, which lost 5 bases and 8 bases, there was a span of 16 bases. DNA of the CDR3: TGCAGTGCTGCGGGACTGGGGTTTGATGAGCAGTTCTTC. The encoded protein is CSAAGLGFDEQFF.

A note on this clonotype: Lacking the conserved final phenylalanine or tryptophan, this CDR3 likely reflects a read error. This chain joins TRBV9 and TRBJ1-1, with TRBD1 identical over 7 bases. Germline V CDR1 and CDR2: SGDLS, YYNGEE. The CDR3 contains 13 residues. With 3 bases clipped from V and 5 bases from J, the junction kept 4 bases outside the gene matches. CDR3 nucleotide sequence: TGTGCCAGCAGCGGACAGGGAAATACTGAAGCTTTCCTT. Its translation: CASSGQGNTEAFL.

Remarks on this clonotype: This could be a read error, since a much larger clone is one nucleotide away. The chain carries TRBV30 and TRBJ1-3; no definite D call. The CDR3 sequence is 12 residues long. Looked up from germline, CDR1 is GTSNPN and CDR2 is SVGIG (reference sequence). V was pared by 8 bases and J by 3 bases, with 11 bases between. This CDR3 is CALQIYGNTIYF. For the CDR3, the DNA is TGTGCCCTACAGATCTATGGAAACACCATATATTTT.

Comment on this clonotype: The missing conserved phenylalanine or tryptophan at the end of this CDR3 makes a read error likely. The chain couples TRBV6-6 to TRBJ1-3; D is ambiguous. CDR1 and CDR2 (germline): MNHNY, SVGAGI (reference sequence). The V end was cut by 6 bases, the J end by 7 bases, with 19 bases between. The length of the CDR3 is 15 residues. The CDR3 reads CASSLGLTTENTIYS. In DNA form, the CDR3 reads TGTGCCAGCAGCCTCGGGCTAACGACTGAGAACACCATATATTCT.

This clonotype was detected only once. The conserved phenylalanine or tryptophan is not found at the CDR3 terminus, so this likely reflects a read error. The chain has TRBV6-6 and TRBJ2-7; the match to TRBD1 covers 8 bases. Germline CDR1 is MNHNY and CDR2 is SVGAGI (reference sequence). This CDR3 has 14 amino acids. This CDR3 is CVTSTGTGSYEQYS. The CDR3 DNA is TGTGTCACGTCGACCGGGACAGGCTCCTACGAGCAGTACTCC.

With regard to this clonotype: One junction end does not reproduce the germline sequence, and a read error may be involved. The rearrangement links TRBV20-1 to TRBJ1-2; D is unresolved. This CDR3 has 12 residues. Germline lookup yields CDR1 DFQATT and CDR2 SNEGSKA (reference sequence). In nucleotides, the CDR3 is TGCATTGCTGGCTACAGTTTAAATGGCTACACCTTC. Amino acids: CIAGYSLNGYTF.

Turning to this clonotype: An end of the junction differs from the germline gene, which may be a read error. This rearrangement joins TRBV29-1 to TRBJ2-2, with TRBD2 identical over 8 bases. The germline V gene encodes CDR1 SQVTM and CDR2 ANQGSEA. CDR3 length equals 14 residues. CDR3 DNA sequence: TGCAGCGTTAACAGCGGGAGATTAACCGGGGAACTGTTTTTT. Residues: CSVNSGRLTGELFF.

This chain connects TRBV11-1 to TRBJ2-3; unclear D gene. V lost 3 bases to trimming and J lost 15 bases, with 25 bases between them. Germline-derived CDR1 and CDR2 are SGHAT and FQDESV (reference sequence). The CDR3 loop spans 15 amino acids. The CDR3 bases are TGTGCCAGCAGCTTGGCCAGGATACTGTCGGATACACACTATTTT. Encoded protein: CASSLARILSDTHYF.

Remarks on this clonotype: At one end, the junction sequence differs from germline, possibly due to a read error. The chain carries TRBV29-1 and TRBJ1-3; the D gene is possibly TRBD1 (5 bases). Germline V gene lookup returns CDR1 SQVTM and CDR2 ANQGSEA. There are 15 residues in the CDR3. CDR3 bases: TGCAGCGTCCGAGCGGGACGGCACTCTGTAAACACCATATATTTT. It is translated as CSVRAGRHSVNTIYF.

V is TRBV6-5 and J is TRBJ2-7; TRBD1 might be the D (5 bases). This CDR3 has 15 residues. The germline CDR1 and CDR2 sequences are MNHEY and SVGAGI. V lost 5 bases to trimming and J lost 1 base, with 15 bases between them. CDR3: CASSETVRFSYEQYF. Here the CDR3 DNA reads TGTGCCAGCAGTGAGACAGTGAGGTTTTCCTACGAGCAGTACTTC.

As to this clonotype: Given a much more abundant clone one base away, this may be a read error. The chain uses TRBV6-2 or TRBV6-3 and TRBJ2-7; tentatively, D is TRBD1 or TRBD2 (5 bases each). Germline assignment: CDR1 MNHEY and CDR2 SVGEGT. The CDR3 runs 14 residues. CDR3 sequence reads: CTSSSEGQREEQYF. Here the CDR3 DNA reads TGTACCAGCAGTTCCGAGGGGCAGCGCGAGGAACAGTACTTC.

Turning to this clonotype: A much larger clone is a single base away; this may be a read error. This sequence joins TRBV7-9 and TRBJ2-7, with 8 bases identical to TRBD2. The CDR3 is 14 amino acids. Germline loops: CDR1 SEHNR, CDR2 FQNEAQ (reference sequence). CDR3 nucleotide sequence: TGTGTCAGCGGGGGAAGCGGGAGATCCTACGAGCAGTACTTC. Protein: CVSGGSGRSYEQYF.

The rearrangement links TRBV11-2 to TRBJ2-7, with D possibly matching TRBD2 (6 bases). Germline CDR1 is SGHAT and CDR2 is FQNNGV. Trimming took off 5 bases at V and 4 bases at J, with 18 bases between the two ends. This CDR3 contains 15 residues. CDR3 protein: CASSPPDWGVYEQYF. DNA for the CDR3: TGTGCCAGCAGCCCGCCTGACTGGGGGGTTTACGAGCAGTACTTC.

To note about this clonotype: A read error may explain this, as a much larger clone is one base away. The J gene is TRBJ2-7, the V gene TRBV13, with 12 nucleotides matching TRBD2. This CDR3 spans 15 amino acids. Per germline, CDR1 PRHDT and CDR2 FYEKMQ (reference sequence). The CDR3 DNA sequence: TGTGACAGCAGCCGTCCCGGGACTAGCGGGTACGAGCAGTACTTC. Translated: CDSSRPGTSGYEQYF.

Comments on this clonotype: A much larger clone differs by one base, so this may be a read error. The rearrangement joins TRBV6-5 to TRBJ2-7; D could derive from TRBD1 or TRBD2 (5 bases each). V shed 5 bases and J shed 0 bases, with 14 bases lying between them. The CDR3 runs 15 residues. Germline V CDR1 and CDR2: MNHEY, SVGAGI. The CDR3 here is CASSEGPDFSYEQYF. The CDR3 DNA sequence: TGTGCCAGCAGTGAGGGACCAGACTTCTCCTACGAGCAGTACTTC.

The rearrangement uses TRBV29-1 and TRBJ2-1; D may be TRBD1 (6 bases). V shed 1 base and J shed 9 bases, with 19 bases lying between them. Germline CDR1 reads SQVTM; CDR2 reads ANQGSEA. There are 15 residues in the CDR3. The CDR3: CSVEVSDRPHSEQFF. The CDR3 nucleotides read TGCAGCGTTGAAGTCTCAGACAGGCCCCACAGTGAGCAGTTCTTC.

As concerns this clonotype: A much larger clone lies a single base off, so this may be a read error. J is TRBJ2-1 and V is TRBV7-9; 10 bases are a match to TRBD2. This CDR3 is built from 16 residues. CDR1 and CDR2 from the germline V gene are SEHNR and FQNEAQ (reference sequence). The CDR3 is CVSSPREIAGGNEQFF. The CDR3, as DNA: TGTGTCAGCAGCCCTCGAGAGATAGCGGGAGGTAATGAGCAGTTCTTC.

This clonotype was seen ten or more times. The chain couples TRBV10-3 to TRBJ2-3; 10 positions match TRBD2. Germline lookup yields CDR1 ENHRY and CDR2 SYGVKD. After removal of 3 bases from V and 7 bases from J, the junction contained 7 bases not matched to a gene. The CDR3 runs to 15 residues. The CDR3 DNA reads as TGTGCCATCAGTGAAGAAGGACTAGCGGCTAATACGCAGTATTTT. It codes for CAISEEGLAANTQYF.

This clonotype is deemed medium-sized. The chain recombines TRBV11-3 with TRBJ2-3, with D possibly TRBD2 on 6 matching bases. The germline V gene encodes CDR1 SGHNT and CDR2 YENEEA. The CDR3 is 15 amino acids. Trimming took off 1 base at V and 2 bases at J, with 10 bases between the two ends. CDR3 coding DNA: TGTGCCAGCAGCTTAGCAGCGGGCTTCACAGATACGCAGTATTTT. This translates into CASSLAAGFTDTQYF.